This T cell receptor (beta chain) originates from a study of blood T cell repertoires in COVID-19. CDR3 size: 13 residues. Germline-derived CDR1 and CDR2 are SGHAT and FQNNGV. Trimming left V 3 bases short and J 6 bases short, with 9 bases between. Produced via immunoSEQ multiplex PCR; TCRdb's table is partial and in-frame only. The data contain 140,000 to 150,000 clones, over 65% of them singletons. The chain links TRBV11-2 to TRBJ1-5; D gene ambiguous. Source material: peripheral blood. This receptor was obtained from a man aged 50 to 60 with acute or convalescent COVID-19. CDR3 coding DNA: TGTGCCAGCAGCTTTCAGGATGCTCAGCCCCAGCATTTT. As protein: CASSFQDAQPQHF.